This section outlines one T cell receptor (beta chain) sequence together with its context. The antigen is not known. This record comes from a study of PD-1 blockade in classical Hodgkin lymphoma. Study-level points and caveats: When nivolumab was started under 1 year after ASCT, patients were excluded. Compared with healthy donors, newly diagnosed patients reportedly showed lower baseline TCR diversity.

The time point here: cycle 4 day 1 (C4D1), after more than 5 weeks of nivolumab. Every patient was affected by relapse after autologous stem cell transplantation, while exposure to brentuximab vedotin was not uniform. Assay: immunoSEQ multiplex PCR; the TCRdb copy retains only in-frame clones and omits some. The sample lists tens of thousands of clones, over 75% occurring once. Trimming cost V 5 bases and J 6 bases, with 17 bases left between them. From germline, CDR1 is SGHNT and CDR2 YENEEA. The CDR3 is 14 amino acids. The V gene is TRBV11-3, the J gene TRBJ2-7; possibly TRBD2 for D (5 bases). This sequence originates from a human donor with classical Hodgkin lymphoma. The material sequenced was peripheral blood mononuclear cells (PBMCs), taken before the fourth cycle of nivolumab. The CDR3 DNA is TGTGCCAGCAGCGTCCGGGTCGAGAGGGCCGAGCAGTACTTC. Amino acid sequence: CASSVRVERAEQYF.